This T cell receptor beta chain was recovered during a study of cytomegalovirus exposure and HLA in healthy donors. The V gene lost 2 bases and the J gene lost 3 bases, with 12 bases spanning the gap. This CDR3 has 14 residues. CDR1 is SGHRS, CDR2 YFSETQ, per germline. Primers for the PCR totalled 60 Vbeta and 13 Jbeta. Data came from immunoSEQ multiplex PCR; TCRdb stores just in-frame clones and leaves some out. The sample table includes 90,000 to 130,000 clones. The source material was PBMCs. The source is a young man in good health and CMV-seronegative. V and J are TRBV5-1 and TRBJ2-7; no firm D call. The CDR3 loop reads CASSLDPGNYEQYF. CDR3 sequence (DNA): TGCGCCAGCAGCTTAGACCCAGGCAACTACGAGCAGTACTTC.